These 23 T cell receptor beta chains originate from one sample sequenced in a study of blood T cell repertoires in COVID-19. Measured with immunoSEQ multiplex PCR; TCRdb has only the in-frame clones, and not every one. The data contain 95,000 to 150,000 clones, 90% of them singletons. The sample comprised peripheral blood. Source of these receptors: a woman aged 55-75 years with COVID-19, enrolled during active disease.

This chain joins TRBV7-2 and TRBJ2-7; 7 bases align to TRBD2. Unmatched junction bases numbered 3, after V lost 1 base and J lost 0 bases. CDR1 and CDR2 from the germline V gene are SGHTA and FQGNSA. The CDR3 has 15 amino acids. In DNA form, the CDR3 reads TGTGCCAGCAGCTTAGTTTCGGGGGGCTCCTACGAGCAGTACTTC. Protein: CASSLVSGGSYEQYF.

This chain uses TRBV7-2 with TRBJ1-3; maybe TRBD1 (6 bases). This CDR3 comprises 14 residues. The germline V and J ends were trimmed by 5 bases and 4 bases, with 12 bases remaining between them. Looked up from germline, CDR1 is SGHTA and CDR2 is FQGNSA. Written as DNA, the CDR3 is TGTGCCAGCAGCCCCGGGACACCAGGAAACACCATATATTTT. Its translation is CASSPGTPGNTIYF.

This rearrangement joins TRBV9 to TRBJ1-1, with TRBD1 matching over 9 bases. The CDR3 covers 14 residues. The germline gives CDR1 SGDLS, CDR2 YYNGEE. After removal of 0 bases from V and 5 bases from J, the junction contained 2 bases not matched to a gene. CDR3 protein: CASSVGDRVTEAFF. CDR3 bases: TGTGCCAGCAGCGTAGGGGACAGGGTAACTGAAGCTTTCTTT.

The CDR3 coding sequence is TGTGCCAGCACCTCTCTCCAGGGGGCATCCTACGAGCAGTACTTC. Its translation is CASTSLQGASYEQYF. The chain links TRBV5-4 to TRBJ2-7; 8 bases are shared with TRBD1. J was trimmed by 1 base and V by 6 bases; bases with no gene match: 9. Germline loops: CDR1 SGHNT, CDR2 YYREEE (reference sequence). The CDR3 spans 15 residues. The full variable domain, completed using reference TRBV5-4 and TRBJ2-7, is ETGVTQSPTHLIKTRGQQVTLRCSSQSGHNTVSWYQQALGQGPQFIFQYYREEENGRGNFPPRFSGLQFPNYSSELNVNALELDDSALYLCASTSLQGASYEQYFGPGTRLTVT.

Here the CDR3 reads CASSSRAREGLTGELFF. CDR3 sequence (DNA): TGCGCCAGCAGCTCCAGGGCGCGGGAGGGACTCACCGGGGAGCTGTTTTTT. The chain couples TRBV4-1 to TRBJ2-2; 9 bases line up with TRBD2. There are 17 residues in the CDR3. Germline CDR1 MGHRA, CDR2 YSYEKL. V lost 5 bases and J lost 4; bases outside the gene matches: 11.

This sequence joins TRBV9 and TRBJ1-3; a possible D gene is TRBD1 (6 bases). The V gene lost 0 bases and the J gene lost 0 bases, with 7 bases spanning the gap. Looked up from germline, CDR1 is SGDLS and CDR2 is YYNGEE. This CDR3 is built from 15 residues. The CDR3 is CASSVGGHSGNTIYF. CDR3 coding DNA: TGTGCCAGCAGCGTAGGGGGACACTCTGGAAACACCATATATTTT. Full variable domain (missing parts from reference TRBV9 and TRBJ1-3): DSGVTQTPKHLITATGQRVTLRCSPRSGDLSVYWYQQSLDQGLQFLIQYYNGEERAKGNILERFSAQQFPDLHSELNLSSLELGDSALYFCASSVGGHSGNTIYFGEGSWLTVV.

The V gene is TRBV20-1, the J gene TRBJ2-5, with 8 bases aligning to TRBD2. After removal of 3 bases from V and 8 bases from J, the junction contained 11 bases not matched to a gene. This CDR3 spans 14 amino acids. Germline-derived CDR1 and CDR2 are DFQATT and SNEGSKA (reference sequence). The DNA for the CDR3 is TGCAGTGCTAGTACTTTCGGGGGGGCGGGAACCCAGTACTTC. It encodes CSASTFGGAGTQYF.

The chain has TRBV18 and TRBJ1-1, with D unresolved. V shed 5 bases and J shed 1 base, with 8 bases lying between them. The CDR3 has 13 amino acids. The germline V gene encodes CDR1 KGHSH and CDR2 LQKENI. This CDR3 reads CASSGQQNTEAFF. The CDR3 DNA reads TGTGCCAGCTCAGGGCAGCAGAACACTGAAGCTTTCTTT.

The chain combines TRBV9 with TRBJ1-6; TRBD1 matches 10 bases. The germline gives CDR1 SGDLS, CDR2 YYNGEE. CDR3 length equals 15 residues. Trimming took 4 bases from V and 6 from J; bases not matched to a gene: 4. The CDR3 coding sequence is TGTGCCAGCAGCCCAAGACAGGGGGCTAATTCACCCCTCCACTTT. Protein product: CASSPRQGANSPLHF.

The J gene is TRBJ2-1, the V gene TRBV24-1; TRBD1 aligns across 10 bases. In germline, CDR1 is KGHDR, CDR2 SFDVKD. J lost 10 bases, V lost 6 bases, and 8 bases had no gene match. The CDR3 has 14 amino acids. The CDR3 protein is CATSPGTGVEEQFF. The CDR3 nucleotides are TGTGCCACCAGTCCCGGGACAGGGGTTGAGGAGCAGTTCTTC.

This clone was seen a handful of times. V usage is TRBV4-1 and J usage is TRBJ2-6; D is undetermined. Deletions cut 0 bases from V and 4 bases from J, with 13 bases between. Germline CDR1 is MGHRA and CDR2 is YSYEKL. CDR3 length equals 17 residues. The CDR3 region has the DNA TGCGCCAGCAGCCAAGAGGGTGGGCTCTACGGGGCCAACGTCCTGACTTTC. Translated: CASSQEGGLYGANVLTF.

The DNA for the CDR3 is TGTGCCAGCAGCTTAGCACAAGGGGGCACCGGGGAGCTGTTTTTT. It yields the protein CASSLAQGGTGELFF. V and J are TRBV7-8 and TRBJ2-2, with a tentative D call TRBD1 (6 bases). From germline, CDR1 is SGHVS and CDR2 FQNEAQ. The V and J ends lost 0 bases and 4 bases respectively, with 9 bases between them. The CDR3 sequence is 15 residues long.

The chain links TRBV30 to TRBJ1-6, with D possibly matching TRBD1 (6 bases). This CDR3 spans 14 amino acids. Trimming took off 4 bases at V and 5 bases at J, with 12 bases between the two ends. The germline CDR1 and CDR2 sequences are GTSNPN and SVGIG (reference sequence). CDR3 nucleotide sequence: TGTGCCTGGACTAAGGGACAAAATAATTCACCCCTCCACTTT. This sequence encodes CAWTKGQNNSPLHF.

This chain uses TRBV2 with TRBJ2-1; TRBD1 matches 10 bases. The CDR3 has 13 residues. Germline assignment: CDR1 SNHLY and CDR2 FYNNEI. V trimming: 6 bases; J trimming: 4 bases; junction bases outside the gene matches: 0. In nucleotides, the CDR3 is TGTGCCAGCAGGGACAGGGGGTACAATGAGCAGTTCTTC. It codes for CASRDRGYNEQFF. Supplemented by reference TRBV2 and TRBJ2-1, the full variable domain reads EPEVTQTPSHQVTQMGQEVILRCVPISNHLYFYWYRQILGQKVEFLVSFYNNEISEKSEIFDDQFSVERPDGSNFTLKIRSTKLEDSAMYFCASRDRGYNEQFFGPGTRLTVL.

This clone was seen a single time. This sequence joins TRBV27 and TRBJ2-2; D possibly corresponds to TRBD1 (5 bases). The germline CDR1 and CDR2 sequences are MNHEY and SMNVEV (reference sequence). Trimming took off 10 bases at V and 4 bases at J, with 16 bases between the two ends. This CDR3 region has 14 residues. CDR3 residues: CAISLGLGTGELFF. CDR3 nucleotide sequence: TGTGCCATCTCGTTGGGGCTCGGCACCGGGGAGCTGTTTTTT.

This chain links TRBV2 with TRBJ1-1; TRBD1 aligns across 7 bases. CDR1 is SNHLY and CDR2 is FYNNEI in the germline V gene. The CDR3 totals 16 residues. The V segment lost 6 bases and the J segment 5 bases; nucleotides outside the gene matches: 15. The CDR3 protein is CASRSLQEGAFTEAFF. The CDR3 DNA is TGTGCCAGCAGATCCCTGCAGGAGGGGGCGTTTACTGAAGCTTTCTTT. Based on the CDR3 plus reference TRBV2 and TRBJ1-1, the full variable domain is EPEVTQTPSHQVTQMGQEVILRCVPISNHLYFYWYRQILGQKVEFLVSFYNNEISEKSEIFDDQFSVERPDGSNFTLKIRSTKLEDSAMYFCASRSLQEGAFTEAFFGQGTRLTVV.

The table lists this clone with a few counts. The chain joins TRBV19 to TRBJ1-1; 8 nucleotides match TRBD1. The CDR3 is 14 amino acids. The V gene end was trimmed by 10 bases and the J gene end by 10 bases; junction bases not matched to a gene: 17. Germline V CDR1 and CDR2: LNHDA, SQIVND (reference sequence). The CDR3, as DNA: TGTGCCACGAACGATAGAGACAGGGGCGCTGGAGCTTTCTTT. As protein: CATNDRDRGAGAFF.

The V gene is TRBV14, the J gene TRBJ2-7, with D tentatively TRBD1 (6 bases). This CDR3 spans 14 amino acids. V lost 5 bases and J 2 bases, leaving 13 bases between the germline ends. Germline lookup yields CDR1 SGHDN and CDR2 FVKESK. CDR3 DNA: TGTGCCAGCAGCTCCCTCCGGGACACCTACGAGCAGTACTTC. Residues: CASSSLRDTYEQYF.

The chain recombines TRBV5-1 with TRBJ2-2; 8 bases are shared with TRBD2. The length of the CDR3 is 16 residues. V gave up 3 bases and J gave up 1 base; unmatched junction bases: 5. The germline V gene has CDR1 SGHRS and CDR2 YFSETQ. CDR3 nucleotide sequence: TGCGCCAGCAGCTCGCTGAGCGGGGGGAACACCGGGGAGCTGTTTTTT. Translation gives CASSSLSGGNTGELFF.

The chain is built from TRBV2 and TRBJ2-2; 10 bases agree with TRBD1. J gave up 7 bases and V 6 bases, and 5 bases lay outside the gene matches. The length of the CDR3 is 14 residues. Germline V lookup: CDR1 SNHLY, CDR2 FYNNEI. The CDR3 DNA reads TGTGCCAGCAGAGGACAGGGGGGGATCGGGGAGCTGTTTTTT. Its translation: CASRGQGGIGELFF.

This chain uses TRBV5-1 with TRBJ1-1; no clear D. Trimming cost V 1 base and J 4 bases, with 5 bases left between them. The CDR3 length is 12 residues. The germline CDR1 and CDR2 sequences are SGHRS and YFSETQ. CDR3 nucleotide sequence: TGCGCCAGCAGCTTGCCGGGCACTGAAGCTTTCTTT. Translating gives CASSLPGTEAFF.

The J gene is TRBJ1-5, the V gene TRBV6-9, with TRBD1 identical over 7 bases. V lost 3 bases to trimming and J lost 2 bases; unmatched junction nucleotides: 1. This CDR3 spans 14 amino acids. Germline loops: CDR1 MNHGY, CDR2 SVAAGI. The CDR3 sequence is CASSYGQGNQPQHF. The CDR3 coding sequence is TGTGCCAGCAGTTACGGACAGGGCAATCAGCCCCAGCATTTT.

CDR3 sequence (DNA): TGCGCCAGCAGCTTGGCAGGGGGGTCGGAAGAAAAACTGTTTTTT. Translation gives CASSLAGGSEEKLFF. V usage is TRBV5-1 and J usage is TRBJ1-4; 7 nucleotides line up with TRBD1. CDR1 SGHRS and CDR2 YFSETQ come from the germline V gene. The V gene end was trimmed by 0 bases and the J gene end by 8 bases; junction bases not matched to a gene: 7. This CDR3 has 15 amino acids.